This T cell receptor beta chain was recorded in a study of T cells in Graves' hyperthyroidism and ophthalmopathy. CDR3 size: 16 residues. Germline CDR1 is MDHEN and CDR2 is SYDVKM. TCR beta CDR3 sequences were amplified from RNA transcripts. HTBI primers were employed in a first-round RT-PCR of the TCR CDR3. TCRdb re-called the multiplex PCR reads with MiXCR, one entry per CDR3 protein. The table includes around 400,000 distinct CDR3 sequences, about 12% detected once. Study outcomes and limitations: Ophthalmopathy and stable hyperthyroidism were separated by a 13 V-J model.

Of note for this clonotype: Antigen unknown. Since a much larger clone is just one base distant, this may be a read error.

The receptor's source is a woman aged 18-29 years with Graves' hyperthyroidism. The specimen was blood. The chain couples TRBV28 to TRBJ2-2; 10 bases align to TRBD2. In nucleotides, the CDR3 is TGTGCCAGCAGTTTACTTACTAGCGGGAAAACCGGGGAGCTGTCTTTT. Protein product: CASSLLTSGKTGELSF.